A single sample is the source of the 26 T cell receptor beta chains below, sequenced in a study of blood T cells in healthy people across ages. The authors ran a second PCR of about 6 to 11 cycles using a sample-barcoded 5' primer and a J-beta primer mix. TCRdb analysed the 5' RACE reads with MiXCR anew, one entry per CDR3 protein. The table includes over a million distinct CDR3 sequences, 40% to 45% detected once. Input material: blood. The origin of the receptors is a woman aged 55 to 70 in good health.

The rearrangement links TRBV28 to TRBJ2-1; D is possibly TRBD2 (6 bases). Germline CDR1 reads MDHEN; CDR2 reads SYDVKM. V lost 3 bases to trimming and J lost 2 bases, with 14 bases between them. This CDR3 spans 16 amino acids. CDR3 in amino acids: CASSFQGGKAYNEQFF. In nucleotides, the CDR3 is TGTGCCAGCAGTTTTCAGGGCGGGAAAGCCTACAATGAGCAGTTCTTC.

This chain connects TRBV4-2 to TRBJ2-5, with TRBD2 as a possible D gene (5 bases). V lost 1 base to trimming and J lost 11 bases, with 26 bases between them. This CDR3 is 17 amino acids long. CDR1 LGHNA and CDR2 YNFKEQ come from the germline V gene. The CDR3 sequence is CASSQGTGSPRYNEQYF. DNA for the CDR3: TGTGCCAGCAGCCAAGGCACGGGGTCCCCCCGATACAATGAGCAGTACTTC.

This chain uses TRBV12-3 or TRBV12-4 with TRBJ2-2, with 8 positions matching TRBD1. The CDR3 spans 16 residues. With V trimmed by 5 bases and J by 5 bases, 10 bases remained unmatched. DNA for the CDR3: TGTGCCAGCAGTCAACCAGGACAGGGCGAGACCGGGGAGCTGTTTTTT. Translation gives CASSQPGQGETGELFF.

The J gene is TRBJ2-4, the V gene TRBV28; the D gene is possibly TRBD1 (5 bases). Judging by the DNA end, TRBJ2-7 fits better; the J call may be wrong. This CDR3 region has 14 residues. Germline V CDR1 and CDR2: MDHEN, SYDVKM. The CDR3 region is CASRQDTLPYEQYF. As DNA, the CDR3 is TGTGCCAGCAGGCAGGACACACTACCCTACGAGCAGTACTTC.

This clonotype was counted only a few times. V gene TRBV28 combines with J gene TRBJ1-4; D not certain. Germline V CDR1 and CDR2: MDHEN, SYDVKM. Deletions cut 6 bases from V and 0 bases from J, with 14 bases between. CDR3 size: 16 residues. The DNA of the CDR3 is TGTGCCAGCAGCCTTCTGACCATTGCAACTAATGAAAAACTGTTTTTT. Translating gives CASSLLTIATNEKLFF.

This clonotype came up once. The J gene is TRBJ2-7, the V gene TRBV11-3; 7 bases line up with TRBD1. The end of the DNA is better explained by TRBJ2-5, so the J call may be wrong. Germline V lookup: CDR1 SGHNT, CDR2 YENEEA. This CDR3 contains 14 residues. CDR3 region: CASSLGGGSGTQYF. The CDR3 DNA sequence: TGTGCCAGCAGCTTAGGAGGGGGCAGCGGGACCCAGTACTTC.

This clonotype was recorded a few times. The CDR3 reads CSVSPLNTGELFF. The DNA of the CDR3 is TGCAGCGTTTCCCCTCTTAACACCGGGGAGCTGTTTTTT. The V gene is TRBV29-1, the J gene TRBJ2-2; no clear D gene. Trimming took off 5 bases at V and 2 bases at J, with 9 bases between the two ends. The CDR3 loop spans 13 amino acids. Germline V CDR1 and CDR2: SQVTM, ANQGSEA.

The chain uses TRBV27 and TRBJ1-5; D is undetermined. The CDR3 loop spans 13 amino acids. Trimming removed 6 bases from V and 7 bases from J, with 13 bases in between. Germline V lookup: CDR1 MNHEY, CDR2 SMNVEV (reference sequence). The CDR3 is CASRPAGEQPQHF. The DNA of the CDR3 is TGTGCCAGCAGGCCGGCGGGCGAGCAGCCCCAGCATTTT.

The chain uses TRBV5-6 and TRBJ2-1; 8 nucleotides line up with TRBD2. V was pared by 3 bases and J by 13 bases, with 9 bases of the junction left unmatched. Germline V gives CDR1 SGHDT, CDR2 YYEEEE. The CDR3 runs to 13 residues. The CDR3 loop is CASSSRVGTSQFF. The CDR3 DNA sequence: TGTGCCAGCAGCTCCCGCGTGGGGACTAGTCAGTTCTTC.

This clonotype showed up just a few times. This chain uses TRBV12-3 or TRBV12-4 with TRBJ1-2; D is uncertain. V lost 5 bases to trimming and J lost 4 bases, with 23 bases between them. This CDR3 comprises 17 residues. CDR3 DNA sequence: TGTGCCAGCAGTCTTATACCCCCGACGAGGGTGCGCTATGGCTACACCTTC. Its protein is CASSLIPPTRVRYGYTF.

The chain links TRBV12-3 or TRBV12-4 to TRBJ2-1; 9 bases fit TRBD2. CDR3 length: 15 residues. V dropped 7 bases and J dropped 7; count of bases not matched to a gene: 11. Here the CDR3 DNA reads TGTGCCAGCATTAAAAGGGGACTAGCATCGAATGAGCAGTTCTTC. Protein sequence: CASIKRGLASNEQFF.

With respect to this clonotype: A single base separates this from a much larger clone, so it may be a read error. The rearrangement links TRBV27 to TRBJ2-4; D is possibly TRBD1 (6 bases). CDR3 size: 15 residues. With 11 bases removed from V and 3 bases from J, the gap between germline ends came to 20 bases. Germline V lookup: CDR1 MNHEY, CDR2 SMNVEV (reference sequence). The chain's CDR3 is CARAQGNGGKNIQYF. CDR3 bases: TGTGCCCGCGCACAGGGAAACGGCGGCAAAAACATTCAGTACTTC.

The CDR3 DNA reads as TGCAGTGCTATGGGACTAGTGGGAGTGGGGGGCGAGCAGTACTTC. This translates into CSAMGLVGVGGEQYF. This sequence joins TRBV20-1 and TRBJ2-7; 8 nucleotides agree with TRBD2. With 4 bases clipped from V and 6 bases from J, the junction kept 14 bases outside the gene matches. The CDR3 totals 15 residues. Germline CDR1 DFQATT, CDR2 SNEGSKA (reference sequence).

The V call is TRBV11-2, the J call TRBJ2-3; D is ambiguous. V lost 1 base and J lost 3, with 23 bases in between. There are 19 residues in the CDR3. Germline CDR1 is SGHAT and CDR2 is FQNNGV. CDR3 DNA sequence: TGTGCCAGCAGCTTAGCCGTTCCCTCCGCATCTTCCAAAACAGATACGCAGTATTTT. This encodes CASSLAVPSASSKTDTQYF.

This chain connects TRBV7-8 to TRBJ2-7, with TRBD2 matching 10 bases. Germline CDR1 is SGHVS and CDR2 is FQNEAQ. The CDR3 spans 15 residues. J gave up 2 bases and V 4 bases, and 5 bases lay outside the gene matches. CDR3 DNA: TGTGCCAGCAGCTCTAGCGGGAGCCAGGCCTACGAGCAGTACTTC. This encodes CASSSSGSQAYEQYF.

The rearrangement joins TRBV20-1 to TRBJ2-1; 7 bases are shared with TRBD2. The CDR3 covers 15 residues. Germline values: CDR1 DFQATT, CDR2 SNEGSKA (reference sequence). Trimming removed 3 bases from V and 1 base from J; junction bases left unmatched: 6. The DNA of the CDR3 is TGCAGTGCTAGCAGACCTAGCGGATCCTACAATGAGCAGTTCTTC. This codes for CSASRPSGSYNEQFF.

CDR3 residues: CAIMKGSEQFF. In DNA, the CDR3 is TGTGCCATCATGAAAGGAAGTGAGCAGTTCTTC. The chain links TRBV10-3 to TRBJ2-1; no clear D gene. The ends were cut back, 7 bases at V and 9 bases at J, with 10 bases in the middle. Germline CDR1 and CDR2: ENHRY and SYGVKD. This CDR3 region has 11 residues.

This rearrangement joins TRBV28 to TRBJ1-5; perhaps TRBD1 as D (6 bases). This CDR3 region has 15 residues. Germline V gives CDR1 MDHEN, CDR2 SYDVKM. V lost 9 bases, J lost 1 base, and 16 bases lay in between. The CDR3 DNA sequence: TGTGCCAGTACTACAGGGTTGGTAAGCAATCAGCCCCAGCATTTT. This translates into CASTTGLVSNQPQHF.

The V and J genes are TRBV3-1 and TRBJ2-3; 7 nucleotides agree with TRBD2. Trimming at V came to 0 bases and at J to 2 bases, leaving 8 bases not matched to a gene. CDR1 is LGHDT, CDR2 YNNKEL, per germline (reference sequence). The CDR3 consists of 17 residues. As DNA, the CDR3 is TGTGCCAGCAGCCAAGATAAGCGACTAGCTCCCACAGATACGCAGTATTTT. Translated, it gives CASSQDKRLAPTDTQYF.

The rearrangement links TRBV4-2 to TRBJ2-7; 7 nucleotides agree with TRBD1. The CDR3 extends over 16 amino acids. With 4 bases clipped from V and 1 base from J, the junction kept 10 bases outside the gene matches. The germline CDR1 and CDR2 sequences are LGHNA and YNFKEQ. The CDR3 spells CASSLGPGQQSYEQYF. In DNA, the CDR3 is TGTGCCAGCAGCCTAGGCCCGGGACAGCAGTCCTACGAGCAGTACTTC.

This chain joins TRBV29-1 and TRBJ2-5, with 7 bases matching TRBD2. The end of the DNA aligns better with TRBJ2-7, so the J call may be wrong. The CDR3 runs to 14 residues. Per germline, CDR1 SQVTM and CDR2 ANQGSEA. This chain's CDR3 is CSAKTSRTDHEQYF. In DNA, the CDR3 is TGCAGCGCCAAGACTAGCCGCACGGACCACGAGCAGTACTTC.

This chain connects TRBV6-1 to TRBJ2-1; maybe TRBD2 (6 bases). Germline assignment: CDR1 MNHNS and CDR2 SASEGT. The CDR3 is made up of 16 amino acids. V lost 2 bases, J lost 4 bases, and 15 bases lay in between. In nucleotides, the CDR3 is TGTGCCAGCAGTGAACGGGAGCTCACCATGTACAATGAGCAGTTCTTC. Its translation: CASSERELTMYNEQFF.

This clonotype was observed a handful of times. The V gene is TRBV29-1, the J gene TRBJ2-2, with 13 bases matching TRBD2. The germline V gene encodes CDR1 SQVTM and CDR2 ANQGSEA. The CDR3 spans 16 residues. V lost 6 bases and J lost 7; bases outside the gene matches: 11. In DNA, the CDR3 is TGCAGCGTACTTGGACTAGCGGGAGATGGAGGCGGGGAGCTGTTTTTT. Its translation is CSVLGLAGDGGGELFF.

This clonotype was detected once. Germline and junction disagree at one end, which may indicate a read error. The chain is built from TRBV5-1 and TRBJ2-6; no clear D. This CDR3 has 15 residues. The germline gives CDR1 SGHRS, CDR2 YFSETQ. This chain's CDR3 is CVSSRLLSGANVLTF. CDR3 nucleotides: TGCGTCAGCAGTCGCCTCCTGTCTGGGGCCAACGTCCTGACTTTC.

With regard to this clonotype: This is likely an artifact of a read error, given a far larger clone one base away. V is TRBV12-3 or TRBV12-4 and J is TRBJ2-1, with a weak D call TRBD1 (5 bases). V was trimmed by 6 bases and J by 6 bases, leaving 12 bases between them. The CDR3 spans 13 residues. The CDR3 nucleotides are TGTGCCAGCAGCATAGGAAGGGGCAATGAGCAGTTCTTC. It specifies CASSIGRGNEQFF.

The chain carries TRBV7-9 and TRBJ1-1, with D unclear. CDR3 size: 14 residues. Germline values: CDR1 SEHNR, CDR2 FQNEAQ (reference sequence). V was shortened by 1 base and J by 3 bases, with 9 bases between the two germline ends. This chain's CDR3 is CASSLGDLYTEAFF. The CDR3 nucleotides are TGTGCCAGCAGCTTAGGTGACCTCTACACTGAAGCTTTCTTT.